A selection of T cell receptor beta chains follows, all from one sample in a study of blood T cell repertoires in COVID-19. This table comes from immunoSEQ multiplex PCR, and its TCRdb copy is limited to in-frame clones, with some not included. Here the sample spans approximately 280,000 clones, approximately 90% being singletons. The sample taken for sequencing was peripheral blood. These receptors all come from a man in his forties or fifties with acute or convalescent COVID-19. Both conserved end residues are part of each CDR3. D genes are given only for firm matches. The size of a clone is reported for some rows only, either as once, few or many, or as a class for expanded clones.

v_gene: TRBV18
len: 19
d_gene: TRBD1
j_gene: TRBJ1-5
abundance: .
CDR3aa: CASSPLPPGTGSLNQPQHF
CDR3nt: TGTGCCAGCTCACCACTTCCCCCCGGGACAGGCTCCTTGAATCAGCCCCAGCATTTT

v_gene: TRBV4-2
len: 12
d_gene: .
j_gene: TRBJ1-2
abundance: .
CDR3aa: CASSQAGYGYTF
CDR3nt: TGTGCCAGCAGCCAAGCAGGGTATGGCTACACCTTC

v_gene: TRBV5-6
len: 14
d_gene: .
j_gene: TRBJ2-4
abundance: .
CDR3aa: CASSLGHLKNIQYF
CDR3nt: TGTGCCAGCAGCTTGGGACACCTCAAAAACATTCAGTACTTC

v_gene: TRBV6-5
len: 14
d_gene: TRBD1
j_gene: TRBJ2-2
abundance: .
CDR3aa: CASNRDRGAGELFF
CDR3nt: TGTGCCAGCAACCGGGACAGGGGGGCCGGGGAGCTGTTTTTT

v_gene: TRBV7-2
len: 13
d_gene: .
j_gene: TRBJ1-6
abundance: once
CDR3aa: CASSRGLQSPLHF
CDR3nt: TGTGCCAGCAGCCGCGGACTTCAGTCACCCCTCCACTTT

v_gene: TRBV27
len: 14
d_gene: .
j_gene: TRBJ1-5
abundance: .
CDR3aa: CASSPGVNLWPQHF
CDR3nt: TGTGCCAGCAGTCCCGGGGTGAATCTGTGGCCCCAGCATTTT

v_gene: TRBV10-2
len: 13
d_gene: TRBD1
j_gene: TRBJ1-5
abundance: once
CDR3aa: CASSYGQAQPQHF
CDR3nt: TGCGCCAGCAGCTACGGACAGGCTCAGCCCCAGCATTTT

v_gene: TRBV6-1
len: 15
d_gene: TRBD1
j_gene: TRBJ1-3
abundance: .
CDR3aa: CASSEGTGGAYKRYF
CDR3nt: TGTGCCAGCAGTGAAGGGACAGGGGGCGCTTACAAGAGATATTTT

v_gene: TRBV6-2/TRBV6-3
len: 15
d_gene: TRBD1
j_gene: TRBJ1-1
abundance: .
CDR3aa: CASSSGQGGNTEAFF
CDR3nt: TGTGCCAGCAGCTCTGGACAGGGAGGGAACACTGAAGCTTTCTTT

v_gene: TRBV11-2
len: 18
d_gene: .
j_gene: TRBJ1-4
abundance: once
CDR3aa: CASSLTRTPDATNEKLFF
CDR3nt: TGTGCCAGCAGCTTAACCAGGACACCCGATGCAACTAATGAAAAACTGTTTTTT

v_gene: TRBV6-5
len: 14
d_gene: .
j_gene: TRBJ1-6
abundance: .
CDR3aa: CASRVTLYNSPLHF
CDR3nt: TGTGCCAGCAGGGTGACACTTTATAATTCACCCCTCCACTTT

v_gene: TRBV5-6
len: 17
d_gene: TRBD2
j_gene: TRBJ2-3
abundance: once
CDR3aa: CASSFPSGGAGTDTQYF
CDR3nt: TGTGCCAGCAGCTTCCCAAGCGGGGGGGCCGGGACAGATACGCAGTATTTT

v_gene: TRBV23-1
len: 16
d_gene: .
j_gene: TRBJ1-2
abundance: .
CDR3aa: CASSQRPGHINYGYTF
CDR3nt: TGCGCCAGCAGTCAGAGACCGGGACACATAAACTATGGCTACACCTTC

v_gene: TRBV5-1
len: 12
d_gene: .
j_gene: TRBJ1-2
abundance: .
CDR3aa: CASSSGDDGYTF
CDR3nt: TGCGCCAGCAGCTCGGGGGACGATGGCTACACCTTC

v_gene: TRBV15
len: 15
d_gene: .
j_gene: TRBJ1-4
abundance: .
CDR3aa: CATSRVLQGNEKLFF
CDR3nt: TGTGCCACCAGCAGAGTTCTACAGGGAAATGAAAAACTGTTTTTT

v_gene: TRBV5-1
len: 14
d_gene: .
j_gene: TRBJ1-1
abundance: .
CDR3aa: CASSRGAANTEAFF
CDR3nt: TGCGCCAGCAGCCGCGGGGCAGCGAACACTGAAGCTTTCTTT

v_gene: TRBV24-1
len: 15
d_gene: TRBD2
j_gene: TRBJ2-3
abundance: .
CDR3aa: CATSDASGATDTQYF
CDR3nt: TGTGCCACCAGTGATGCTAGCGGGGCCACAGATACGCAGTATTTT

v_gene: TRBV6-5
len: 15
d_gene: .
j_gene: TRBJ1-1
abundance: .
CDR3aa: CASSKSGWGNTEAFF
CDR3nt: TGTGCCAGCAGCAAATCGGGGTGGGGAAACACTGAAGCTTTCTTT

v_gene: TRBV21-1
len: 14
d_gene: .
j_gene: TRBJ1-1
abundance: .
CDR3aa: CASSARTVGAEAFF
CDR3nt: TGTGCCAGCAGCGCCCGGACAGTAGGGGCTGAAGCTTTCTTT

v_gene: TRBV6-6
len: 13
d_gene: TRBD1
j_gene: TRBJ1-2
abundance: .
CDR3aa: CASILTGGSGYTF
CDR3nt: TGTGCCAGCATCTTAACAGGGGGCTCTGGCTACACCTTC

v_gene: TRBV2
len: 16
d_gene: .
j_gene: TRBJ1-6
abundance: once
CDR3aa: CASSEERSSYNSPLHF
CDR3nt: TGTGCCAGCAGTGAAGAACGTAGCTCCTATAATTCACCCCTCCACTTT

v_gene: TRBV12-5
len: 13
d_gene: .
j_gene: TRBJ1-2
abundance: .
CDR3aa: CASGSAGDKGYTF
CDR3nt: TGTGCTAGTGGATCCGCAGGGGATAAGGGCTACACCTTC

v_gene: TRBV27
len: 13
d_gene: .
j_gene: TRBJ1-6
abundance: .
CDR3aa: CASRNRANSPLHF
CDR3nt: TGTGCCAGCAGAAACAGGGCCAATTCACCCCTCCACTTT

v_gene: TRBV11-1
len: 15
d_gene: TRBD1
j_gene: TRBJ2-7
abundance: .
CDR3aa: CASSLTGQGNYEQYF
CDR3nt: TGTGCCAGCAGCCTAACTGGACAGGGTAACTACGAGCAGTACTTC

v_gene: TRBV5-1
len: 14
d_gene: TRBD1
j_gene: TRBJ1-1
abundance: .
CDR3aa: CASSRQGADTEAFF
CDR3nt: TGCGCCAGCAGCCGACAGGGGGCCGACACTGAAGCTTTCTTT

v_gene: TRBV29-1
len: 13
d_gene: TRBD1
j_gene: TRBJ2-7
abundance: .
CDR3aa: CSVEGQGGYEQYF
CDR3nt: TGCAGCGTTGAAGGACAGGGGGGGTACGAGCAGTACTTC

v_gene: TRBV5-5
len: 13
d_gene: TRBD1
j_gene: TRBJ2-7
abundance: .
CDR3aa: CASSLSDRAREYF
CDR3nt: TGTGCCAGCAGCTTAAGTGACAGGGCCCGGGAGTACTTC

v_gene: TRBV6-5
len: 14
d_gene: TRBD1
j_gene: TRBJ1-2
abundance: once
CDR3aa: CASRNRDRGYGYTF
CDR3nt: TGTGCCAGCAGGAACCGGGACAGGGGCTATGGCTACACCTTC